This T cell receptor (beta chain) was profiled in a study of T-cell reconstitution after alpha-beta-depleted transplantation in children. Preparation of the TCRbeta library was carried out with unique molecular identifiers. One entry per CDR3 protein results from TCRdb running MiXCR on the PCR reads. Here the sample spans approximately 400,000 distinct CDR3 sequences, roughly a tenth being singletons. This clonotype was seen more than once but under ten times. This CDR3 has 15 residues. The V gene's germline CDR1 is MNHEY and CDR2 SVGEGT. Trimming left V 4 bases short and J 1 base short, with 14 bases between.

The chain is built from TRBV6-2 or TRBV6-3 and TRBJ2-7; D could derive from TRBD1 or TRBD2 (7 bases each). The clonotype comes from a human donor who donated a stem cell graft to a child with acute myeloid leukemia. Sequences were derived from PBMCs from the stem cell graft donor, sampled from the stem cell graft. CDR3 sequence: CASSSSQGGSYEQYF. The CDR3 region has the DNA TGTGCCAGCAGTTCATCGCAGGGGGGGTCCTACGAGCAGTACTTC.